Below are 17 T cell receptor beta chains sequenced from a single sample in a study of T cells in Graves' hyperthyroidism and ophthalmopathy. There were TCR beta CDR3 regions amplified from RNA transcripts. First-round RT-PCR of the TCR CDR3 relied on the HTBI primer set. TCRdb re-called the multiplex PCR reads with MiXCR, one entry per CDR3 protein. The sample has tens of thousands of distinct CDR3 sequences; roughly 50% are singletons. Sequenced: blood. Every receptor here comes from a woman aged 55-70 years with Graves' ophthalmopathy.

This clonotype was seen many times. The chain joins TRBV29-1 to TRBJ1-4; 11 positions match TRBD1. The CDR3 runs 13 residues. CDR1 and CDR2 (germline): SQVTM, ANQGSEA. The J segment lost 10 bases and the V segment lost 7 bases, leaving 8 bases of the junction unmatched. In DNA form, the CDR3 reads TGCAGCGCTATCGGGACAGGGGGTGGAAAACTGTTTTTT. As protein: CSAIGTGGGKLFF.

The chain uses TRBV20-1 and TRBJ1-6; D is unresolved. CDR1 DFQATT and CDR2 SNEGSKA come from the germline V gene (reference sequence). Trimming removed 2 bases from V and 13 bases from J, with 6 bases in between. There are 10 residues in the CDR3. This CDR3 is CSARPDPLHF. The CDR3, as DNA: TGCAGTGCTAGACCCGACCCCCTCCACTTT.

This clonotype has a count of ten or more. This chain links TRBV6-1 with TRBJ2-5, with D uncertain. The ends were cut back, 2 bases at V and 3 bases at J, with 16 bases in the middle. The CDR3 loop spans 16 amino acids. Germline V gene lookup returns CDR1 MNHNS and CDR2 SASEGT. This CDR3 is CASSELPPTREETQYF. CDR3 coding DNA: TGTGCCAGCAGTGAACTCCCACCGACAAGGGAAGAGACCCAGTACTTC.

The chain joins TRBV15 to TRBJ2-7; D is unresolved. CDR3 length: 12 residues. Germline V gene sequence: CDR1 LNHNV, CDR2 YYDKDF (reference sequence). Trimming shortened V by 0 bases and J by 4 bases, and 4 bases separated the two germline ends. DNA for the CDR3: TGTGCCACCAGCAGAGAGGGATACGAGCAGTACTTC. Translation: CATSREGYEQYF. Full variable domain (rest looked up from reference TRBV15 and TRBJ2-7): DAMVIQNPRYQVTQFGKPVTLSCSQTLNHNVMYWYQQKSSQAPKLLFHYYDKDFNNEADTPDNFQSRRPNTSFCFLDIRSPGLGDTAMYLCATSREGYEQYFGPGTRLTVT.

In its sample, this clonotype was seen many times. The chain recombines TRBV6-5 with TRBJ1-3; TRBD1 is a possible D gene (5 bases). Trimming left V 2 bases short and J 0 bases short, with 8 bases between. CDR1 is MNHEY, CDR2 SVGAGI, per germline. This CDR3 is 15 amino acids long. CDR3 residues: CASSYAQDSGNTIYF. The DNA for the CDR3 is TGTGCCAGCAGTTACGCACAGGACTCTGGAAACACCATATATTTT.

This chain uses TRBV24-1 with TRBJ1-4; 9 bases fit TRBD1. CDR1 is KGHDR, CDR2 SFDVKD, per germline. The trim removed 3 bases at V and 5 bases at J, leaving 9 bases unmatched. CDR3 size: 17 residues. For the CDR3, the DNA is TGTGCCACCAGTGATGCGAACCCAGGGACAGGGAATGAAAAACTGTTTTTT. It encodes CATSDANPGTGNEKLFF.

This clonotype was recorded a few times. The chain employs TRBV20-1 and TRBJ2-3, with a possible D match to TRBD2 (6 bases). Germline V gene lookup returns CDR1 DFQATT and CDR2 SNEGSKA (reference sequence). This CDR3 comprises 14 residues. The ends were cut back, 0 bases at V and 6 bases at J, with 13 bases in the middle. The DNA of the CDR3 is TGCAGTGCTAGAGAACGACTAGGGAGTGATACGCAGTATTTT. As protein: CSARERLGSDTQYF.

The V gene is TRBV5-4, the J gene TRBJ1-2, with D possibly matching TRBD1 (5 bases). CDR1 is SGHNT and CDR2 is YYREEE in the germline V gene (reference sequence). The CDR3 totals 14 residues. The V gene lost 0 bases and the J gene lost 6 bases, with 12 bases spanning the gap. The CDR3 region has the DNA TGTGCCAGCAGCTTGGAGCGGGGCCGTGATGGCTACACCTTC. It encodes CASSLERGRDGYTF.

The rearrangement uses TRBV5-1 and TRBJ2-3; 13 bases align to TRBD2. Germline loops: CDR1 SGHRS, CDR2 YFSETQ. The CDR3 length is 17 residues. Germline trimming cut 0 bases from V and 2 bases from J; bases unmatched to any gene: 3. The CDR3 region is CASSLGGLAGPTDTQYF. DNA of the CDR3: TGCGCCAGCAGCTTGGGGGGACTAGCGGGACCCACAGATACGCAGTATTTT.

This clonotype showed up just a few times. The V call is TRBV20-1, the J call TRBJ2-7, with 10 positions matching TRBD2. The CDR3 extends over 15 amino acids. Germline assignment: CDR1 DFQATT and CDR2 SNEGSKA (reference sequence). With V trimmed by 0 bases and J by 9 bases, 11 bases remained unmatched. CDR3 in amino acids: CSARDREREGLVQYF. The CDR3, as DNA: TGCAGTGCTAGAGACCGAGAGCGGGAGGGCCTTGTGCAGTACTTC.

The chain uses TRBV19 and TRBJ1-2, with a weak D call TRBD1 (6 bases). The V and J ends lost 8 bases and 8 bases respectively, with 15 bases between them. Germline values: CDR1 LNHDA, CDR2 SQIVND (reference sequence). This CDR3 has 12 residues. DNA of the CDR3: TGTGCCAGTTACAGGGTAACGGAGGGCTACACCTTC. Its translation is CASYRVTEGYTF. The complete variable domain, with remaining parts taken from reference TRBV19 and TRBJ1-2, reads DGGITQSPKYLFRKEGQNVTLSCEQNLNHDAMYWYRQDPGQGLRLIYYSQIVNDFQKGDIAEGYSVSREKKESFPLTVTSAQKNPTAFYLCASYRVTEGYTFGSGTRLTVV.

This chain joins TRBV6-1 and TRBJ2-1; D uncertain. Germline-derived CDR1 and CDR2 are MNHNS and SASEGT. Trimming took off 0 bases at V and 0 bases at J, with 9 bases between the two ends. The CDR3 totals 16 residues. CDR3 protein: CASSEALGCSYNEQFF. DNA for the CDR3: TGTGCCAGCAGTGAAGCATTGGGATGCTCCTACAATGAGCAGTTCTTC.

This clonotype was recorded many times. J is TRBJ2-5 and V is TRBV4-3; 10 positions agree with TRBD1. The J segment lost 5 bases and the V segment lost 0 bases, leaving 6 bases of the junction unmatched. This CDR3 spans 16 amino acids. Looked up from germline, CDR1 is LGHNA and CDR2 is YSLEER. The CDR3 region is CASSQEGTGAWETQYF. DNA of the CDR3: TGCGCCAGCAGCCAAGAGGGGACAGGGGCTTGGGAGACCCAGTACTTC.

Within the sample, this clonotype is medium-sized. The chain joins TRBV24-1 to TRBJ2-1; the D gene is possibly TRBD1 (6 bases). V gave up 0 bases and J gave up 0 bases, with 11 bases separating them. CDR1 KGHDR and CDR2 SFDVKD come from the germline V gene. This CDR3 is 17 amino acids long. CDR3 sequence (DNA): TGTGCCACCAGTGATTTGAGGACAGCAAACTCCTACAATGAGCAGTTCTTC. This translates into CATSDLRTANSYNEQFF.

This chain joins TRBV20-1 and TRBJ1-5, with D hard to call. V was shortened by 6 bases and J by 7 bases, with 19 bases between the two germline ends. Germline V CDR1 and CDR2: DFQATT, SNEGSKA (reference sequence). This CDR3 contains 14 residues. The CDR3 here is CSARRSGYGQPQHF. The DNA of the CDR3 is TGCAGTGCACGCCGCTCGGGCTACGGCCAGCCCCAGCATTTT.

The rearrangement uses TRBV20-1 and TRBJ2-1; D might be TRBD2 (6 bases). CDR1 and CDR2 (germline): DFQATT, SNEGSKA (reference sequence). V was pared by 6 bases and J by 8 bases, with 14 bases between. CDR3 length: 12 residues. DNA for the CDR3: TGCAGTGCGGGACTGATTTTGGATGAGCAGTTCTTC. Residues: CSAGLILDEQFF.

The J gene is TRBJ2-7, the V gene TRBV7-9; TRBD2 agrees at 10 bases. V dropped 5 bases and J dropped 2; count of bases not matched to a gene: 9. In germline, CDR1 is SEHNR, CDR2 FQNEAQ (reference sequence). This CDR3 is built from 16 residues. The chain's CDR3 is CASSPPLSGGAYEQYF. Here the CDR3 DNA reads TGTGCCAGCAGCCCACCCCTAAGCGGGGGGGCCTACGAGCAGTACTTC.